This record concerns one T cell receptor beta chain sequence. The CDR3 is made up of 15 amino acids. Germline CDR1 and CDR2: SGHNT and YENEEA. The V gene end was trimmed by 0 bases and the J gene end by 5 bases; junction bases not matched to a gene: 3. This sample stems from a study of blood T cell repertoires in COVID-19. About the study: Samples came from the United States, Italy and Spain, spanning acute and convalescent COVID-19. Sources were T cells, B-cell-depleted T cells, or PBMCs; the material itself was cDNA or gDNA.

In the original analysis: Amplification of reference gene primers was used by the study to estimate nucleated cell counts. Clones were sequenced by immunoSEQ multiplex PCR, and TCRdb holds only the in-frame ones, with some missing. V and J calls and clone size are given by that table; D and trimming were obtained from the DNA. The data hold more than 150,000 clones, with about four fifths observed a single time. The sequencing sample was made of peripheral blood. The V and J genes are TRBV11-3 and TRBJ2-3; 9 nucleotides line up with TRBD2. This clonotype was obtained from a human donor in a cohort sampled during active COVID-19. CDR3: CASSLEAGGRDTQYF. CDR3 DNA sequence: TGTGCCAGCAGCTTAGAAGCGGGGGGCCGAGATACGCAGTATTTT. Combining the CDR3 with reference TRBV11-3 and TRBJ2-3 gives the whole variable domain EAGVVQSPRYKIIEKKQPVAFWCNPISGHNTLYWYLQNLGQGPELLIRYENEEAVDDSQLPKDRFSAERLKGVDSTLKIQPAELGDSAVYLCASSLEAGGRDTQYFGPGTRLTVL.